Listed below are T cell receptor beta chains from one sample, sequenced in a study of blood T cell repertoires in COVID-19. Clones were read by immunoSEQ multiplex PCR, and TCRdb kept only the in-frame ones, dropping some. Among over 20,000 clones listed, 80% to 85% were seen once. Sequencing was done on a sample of peripheral blood. Receptor source: an older man with acute or convalescent COVID-19. CDR3s leave out the opening cysteine and the closing phenylalanine or tryptophan. A D gene is named only where the DNA matches it firmly.

-	TRBV30	TRBJ1-6	AWRYPRWPNSPLH
-	TRBV7-2	TRBJ2-3	ASSLTPLQGRTDTQY
TRBD1	TRBV5-6	TRBJ1-4	ASTLRTGLNEKLF
TRBD1	TRBV5-1	TRBJ2-2	ASSLGGQGYTGELF
-	TRBV11-3	TRBJ2-7	ASSPQGGTATYEQY
-	TRBV3-1/TRBV3-2	TRBJ1-5	ASSQDRVGNQPQH
-	TRBV9	TRBJ1-4	ASSATPEGTNEKLF
-	TRBV3-1/TRBV3-2	TRBJ1-1	ASSPQGAEAF
TRBD1	TRBV6-2/TRBV6-3	TRBJ2-5	ASSYTGGQTQY
-	TRBV3-1/TRBV3-2	TRBJ1-2	ASSPLGAYGYT
TRBD1	TRBV5-1	TRBJ1-6	ASSLGGTGGSSPLH
TRBD1	TRBV2	TRBJ2-7	ASSLQGGAYEQY
TRBD2	TRBV5-4	TRBJ2-2	ASSSPGLARRDTGELF
TRBD1	TRBV2	TRBJ2-7	ASRAGQGRSYEQY
-	TRBV3-1/TRBV3-2	TRBJ2-2	ASSQAGVPGELF
-	TRBV9	TRBJ1-5	ASSVGSSYNQPQH
-	TRBV2	TRBJ2-5	ASRRDGETQY
-	TRBV7-2	TRBJ2-5	ASSPRESQPGTQY
TRBD1	TRBV24-1	TRBJ1-2	ATSPGTGGVDGYT
TRBD1	TRBV9	TRBJ1-4	ASSVAAQGVKLF
TRBD1	TRBV30	TRBJ2-6	AARGTGRSGANVLT
TRBD2	TRBV4-3	TRBJ2-7	ASSLHPGLAIYEQY
-	TRBV24-1	TRBJ2-1	ATSDLVGYGNNEQF
-	TRBV3-1/TRBV3-2	TRBJ2-1	ASSQVGRGGLDNEQF
-	TRBV9	TRBJ2-6	ASSVFSNVLT
TRBD1	TRBV19	TRBJ1-2	ASSYRDSYNYGYT
TRBD1	TRBV7-9	TRBJ2-7	ASSLGQGLDEQY
-	TRBV30	TRBJ1-5	AWSARGGAGNQPQH
-	TRBV19	TRBJ1-6	ASSGASDLDSPLH
-	TRBV29-1	TRBJ2-2	SVVQGLAGELF
-	TRBV5-8	TRBJ1-1	ASARDKGFGTEAF
-	TRBV13	TRBJ2-3	ASSLGSTDTQY
TRBD1	TRBV7-2	TRBJ1-2	ASSVGTGAYYGYT
-	TRBV2	TRBJ1-6	ASSEEESDSPLH
-	TRBV7-2	TRBJ1-1	ASSLGQGSTEAF
TRBD1	TRBV18	TRBJ2-3	ASSPPGQSTDTQY
TRBD2	TRBV7-3	TRBJ2-1	ASGTSGGDEQF